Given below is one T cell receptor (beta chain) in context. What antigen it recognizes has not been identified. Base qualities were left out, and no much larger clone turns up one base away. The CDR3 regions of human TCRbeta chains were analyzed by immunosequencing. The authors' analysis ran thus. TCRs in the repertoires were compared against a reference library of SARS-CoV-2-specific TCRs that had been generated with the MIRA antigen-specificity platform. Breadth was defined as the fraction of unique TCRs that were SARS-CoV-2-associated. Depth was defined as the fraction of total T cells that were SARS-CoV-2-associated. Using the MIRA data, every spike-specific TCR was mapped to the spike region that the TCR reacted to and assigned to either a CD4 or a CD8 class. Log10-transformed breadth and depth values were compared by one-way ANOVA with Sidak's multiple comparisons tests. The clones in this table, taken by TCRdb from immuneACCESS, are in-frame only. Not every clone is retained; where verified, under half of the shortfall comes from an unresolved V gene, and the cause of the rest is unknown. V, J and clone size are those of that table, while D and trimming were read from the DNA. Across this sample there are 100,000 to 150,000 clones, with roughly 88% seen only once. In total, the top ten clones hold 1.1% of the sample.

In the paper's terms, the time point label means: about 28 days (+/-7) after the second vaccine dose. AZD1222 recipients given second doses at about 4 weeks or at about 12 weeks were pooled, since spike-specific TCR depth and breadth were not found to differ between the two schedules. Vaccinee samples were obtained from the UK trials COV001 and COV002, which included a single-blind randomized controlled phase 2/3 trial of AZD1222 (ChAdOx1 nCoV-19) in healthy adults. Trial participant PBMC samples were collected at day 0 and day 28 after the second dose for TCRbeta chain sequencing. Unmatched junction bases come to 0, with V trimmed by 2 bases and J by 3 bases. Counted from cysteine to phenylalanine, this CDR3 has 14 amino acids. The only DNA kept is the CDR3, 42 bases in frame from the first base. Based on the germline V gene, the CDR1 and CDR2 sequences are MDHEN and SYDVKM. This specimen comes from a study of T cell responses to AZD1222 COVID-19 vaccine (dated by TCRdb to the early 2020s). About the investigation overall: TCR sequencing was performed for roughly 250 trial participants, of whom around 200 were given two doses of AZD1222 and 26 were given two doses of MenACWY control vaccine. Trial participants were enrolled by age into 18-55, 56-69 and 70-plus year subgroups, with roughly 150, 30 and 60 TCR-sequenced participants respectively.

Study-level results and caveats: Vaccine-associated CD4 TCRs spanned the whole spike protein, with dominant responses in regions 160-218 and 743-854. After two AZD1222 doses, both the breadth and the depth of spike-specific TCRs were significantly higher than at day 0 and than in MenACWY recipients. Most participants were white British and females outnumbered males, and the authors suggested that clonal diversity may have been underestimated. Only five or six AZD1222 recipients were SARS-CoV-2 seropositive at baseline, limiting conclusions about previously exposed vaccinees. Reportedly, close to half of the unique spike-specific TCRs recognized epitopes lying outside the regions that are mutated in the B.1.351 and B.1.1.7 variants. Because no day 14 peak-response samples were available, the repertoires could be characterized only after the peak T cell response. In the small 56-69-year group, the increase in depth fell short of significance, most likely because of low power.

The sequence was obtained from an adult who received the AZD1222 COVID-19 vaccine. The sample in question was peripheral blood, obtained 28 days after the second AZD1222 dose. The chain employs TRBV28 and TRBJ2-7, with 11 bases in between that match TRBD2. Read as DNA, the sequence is TGTGCCAGCAGTTTAGGGACTAGCGGCTACGAGCAGTACTTC. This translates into CASSLGTSGYEQYF.